Listed below are T cell receptor beta chains from one sample, sequenced in a study of blood T cell repertoires in COVID-19. The data were produced by immunoSEQ multiplex PCR, yet TCRdb's version contains in-frame clones alone and is incomplete. The repertoire holds fewer than 120,000 clones, with approximately 90% as singletons. The specimen sequenced was peripheral blood. The receptors here all came from a woman aged 45-60 years with acute or convalescent COVID-19. CDR3s include the opening cysteine and the closing phenylalanine or tryptophan. Each record gives: D gene, J gene, clone size, V gene, CDR3 protein, CDR3 DNA. The D gene is left open where the match is weak. Only some rows state a clone size, as once, few, many or a class for expanded clones.

TRBD2,TRBJ2-1,few,TRBV10-3,CAIKASGTASSYNEQFF,TGTGCCATCAAGGCTAGCGGGACCGCAAGCTCCTACAATGAGCAGTTCTTC
TRBD2,TRBJ2-1,-,TRBV4-1,CASSQVGLADNEQFF,TGCGCCAGCAGCCAAGTTGGACTAGCGGACAATGAGCAGTTCTTC
-,TRBJ1-1,-,TRBV19,CASSIAGSQNTEAFF,TGTGCCAGTAGTATAGCGGGGAGCCAAAACACTGAAGCTTTCTTT
-,TRBJ2-4,few,TRBV18,CASSPGGGALKNIQYF,TGTGCCAGCTCTCCCGGTGGGGGGGCCCTCAAAAACATTCAGTACTTC
TRBD1,TRBJ2-1,-,TRBV19,CASSIEGTGNEQFF,TGTGCCAGTAGTATAGAGGGGACAGGCAATGAGCAGTTCTTC
TRBD1,TRBJ2-1,-,TRBV18,CASSPGTGSYNEQFF,TGTGCCAGCTCACCTGGGACAGGGAGCTACAATGAGCAGTTCTTC
TRBD1,TRBJ1-1,-,TRBV2,CASRTGGTEAFF,TGTGCCAGCAGGACAGGGGGCACTGAAGCTTTCTTT
-,TRBJ1-2,-,TRBV3-1/TRBV3-2,CASSQGGRNYGYTF,TGTGCCAGCAGCCAAGGAGGTAGAAACTATGGCTACACCTTC
-,TRBJ2-7,-,TRBV7-9,CATGGGTAYEQYF,TGTGCCACCGGAGGGGGGACAGCCTACGAGCAGTACTTC
TRBD2,TRBJ2-1,-,TRBV25-1,CASSDTTSASSYNEQFF,TGTGCCAGCAGTGATACTACTAGCGCGAGCTCCTACAATGAGCAGTTCTTC
TRBD2,TRBJ2-5,-,TRBV3-1/TRBV3-2,CASSQAGTSAETQYF,TGTGCCAGCAGCCAAGCCGGGACTAGCGCAGAGACCCAGTACTTC
-,TRBJ2-3,few,TRBV11-2,CASSFGTLISTDTQYF,TGTGCCAGCAGCTTCGGGACTTTGATTAGCACAGATACGCAGTATTTT
-,TRBJ1-5,-,TRBV19,CASRPLITEGDQPQHF,TGTGCCAGTAGGCCACTCATTACTGAGGGGGATCAGCCCCAGCATTTT
TRBD2,TRBJ2-7,-,TRBV19,CASSPTGGLAGGRYEQYF,TGTGCCAGTAGTCCGACAGGGGGACTAGCGGGAGGGAGATACGAGCAGTACTTC
TRBD2,TRBJ2-3,-,TRBV19,CAIASGPSTDTQYF,TGTGCCATAGCTAGCGGGCCATCCACAGATACGCAGTATTTT
TRBD2,TRBJ2-1,-,TRBV24-1,CATSDLPSGPYNEQFF,TGTGCCACCAGTGATTTGCCTAGCGGGCCTTACAATGAGCAGTTCTTC
TRBD1,TRBJ2-7,-,TRBV14,CASSLQTGVSYEQYF,TGTGCCAGCAGCCTACAGACAGGGGTATCCTACGAGCAGTACTTC
-,TRBJ1-5,-,TRBV2,CASSEGTAVSPQHF,TGTGCCAGCAGTGAAGGGACAGCCGTTTCGCCCCAGCATTTT
TRBD2,TRBJ2-1,-,TRBV7-2,CASSLWPSGYNEQFF,TGTGCCAGCAGCTTGTGGCCTAGCGGATACAATGAGCAGTTCTTC
-,TRBJ1-6,-,TRBV5-1,CASSWGHENSPLHF,TGCGCCAGCAGCTGGGGACACGAAAATTCACCCCTCCACTTT
TRBD1,TRBJ1-5,-,TRBV19,CASKGQGDQPQHF,TGTGCCAGTAAGGGACAGGGGGATCAGCCCCAGCATTTT
-,TRBJ2-1,-,TRBV19,CASRSGINHNEQFF,TGTGCCAGTAGAAGCGGAATAAACCACAATGAGCAGTTCTTC
TRBD2,TRBJ2-2,-,TRBV2,CASRAGTSGLNTGELFF,TGTGCCAGCAGAGCCGGGACTAGCGGACTGAACACCGGGGAGCTGTTTTTT
TRBD1,TRBJ2-1,-,TRBV5-1,CASSPTSGQGAQYNEQFF,TGCGCCAGCAGCCCGACCTCAGGACAGGGGGCGCAATACAATGAGCAGTTCTTC
TRBD1,TRBJ2-5,-,TRBV19,CASTDRGGVQETQYF,TGTGCCAGTACGGACAGGGGTGGGGTCCAAGAGACCCAGTACTTC
TRBD2,TRBJ2-3,-,TRBV3-1/TRBV3-2,CASSPLAGVFVSDTQYF,TGTGCCAGCAGCCCGCTGGCGGGAGTGTTCGTCTCAGATACGCAGTATTTT
-,TRBJ2-5,-,TRBV29-1,CSTQRGSRGQETQYF,TGCAGCACCCAGAGAGGGAGCCGGGGCCAAGAGACCCAGTACTTC
TRBD1,TRBJ1-6,few,TRBV3-1/TRBV3-2,CASSRGQGNSPLHF,TGTGCCAGCAGCCGCGGACAGGGGAATTCACCCCTCCACTTT
TRBD1,TRBJ2-2,-,TRBV27,CASSQDRVGTGELFF,TGTGCCAGCAGCCAAGACAGGGTCGGCACCGGGGAGCTGTTTTTT
TRBD1,TRBJ2-3,-,TRBV28,CASSHRGQGEDTQYF,TGTGCCAGCAGCCATAGGGGACAGGGGGAGGATACGCAGTATTTT
TRBD2,TRBJ2-5,-,TRBV7-2,CASSLFQLAGGETQYF,TGTGCCAGCAGCTTATTCCAGCTAGCGGGAGGAGAGACCCAGTACTTC
-,TRBJ2-7,-,TRBV21-1,CARQQMALAGGLTGEQYF,TGTGCCAGGCAGCAAATGGCGCTAGCGGGAGGGCTGACGGGCGAGCAGTACTTC
TRBD2,TRBJ2-2,-,TRBV11-3,CASSLGSGRPGELFF,TGTGCCAGCAGCTTAGGTAGCGGGAGACCCGGGGAGCTGTTTTTT
TRBD2,TRBJ2-1,-,TRBV28,CASSLPSGNYNEQFF,TGTGCCAGCAGTTTACCCAGCGGGAACTACAATGAGCAGTTCTTC
-,TRBJ2-7,-,TRBV5-4,CASSLGGSSYEQYF,TGTGCCAGCAGCTTGGGGGGCAGCTCCTACGAGCAGTACTTC
TRBD2,TRBJ2-1,-,TRBV5-1,CASSLSSSGRGNEQFF,TGCGCCAGCAGCCTCTCCTCTAGCGGGAGAGGGAATGAGCAGTTCTTC
-,TRBJ1-6,-,TRBV2,CASSRRILGSPLHF,TGTGCCAGCTCCCGGCGAATCCTCGGGTCACCCCTCCACTTT
TRBD2,TRBJ2-1,-,TRBV19,CASSLGLATYNEQFF,TGTGCCAGTAGTCTTGGACTAGCGACATACAATGAGCAGTTCTTC
-,TRBJ1-5,-,TRBV6-6,CASSYPTGGRQQPQHF,TGTGCCAGCAGTTACCCAACCGGGGGGAGGCAACAGCCCCAGCATTTT
-,TRBJ1-4,-,TRBV7-9,CASSLGQGGTEKLFF,TGTGCCAGCAGCTTAGGCCAGGGAGGGACTGAAAAACTGTTTTTT
TRBD2,TRBJ2-1,-,TRBV4-1,CASSRGGLAGLNNEQFF,TGCGCCAGCAGCCGAGGTGGACTAGCGGGGTTGAACAATGAGCAGTTCTTC
TRBD1,TRBJ1-5,-,TRBV2,CASAGQGARNQPQHF,TGTGCCAGCGCAGGACAGGGGGCGAGAAATCAGCCCCAGCATTTT
-,TRBJ2-2,-,TRBV18,CASSRYPPQTGANTGELFF,TGTGCCAGCTCACGCTACCCTCCCCAGACAGGAGCCAACACCGGGGAGCTGTTTTTT
TRBD1,TRBJ2-7,-,TRBV29-1,CSVEWDRGYEQYF,TGCAGCGTTGAATGGGACAGGGGGTACGAGCAGTACTTC
-,TRBJ2-2,-,TRBV11-2,CASSFGSSGGELFF,TGTGCCAGCAGCTTCGGATCATCCGGGGGGGAGCTGTTTTTT
-,TRBJ2-5,-,TRBV5-4,CASSPETPRVKETQYF,TGTGCCAGCAGCCCGGAGACGCCGAGGGTCAAGGAGACCCAGTACTTC
-,TRBJ2-2,once,TRBV18,CASSPGTGELFF,TGTGCCAGCTCACCCGGGACCGGGGAGCTGTTTTTT
-,TRBJ1-1,-,TRBV2,CASSLLRGGTEAFF,TGTGCCAGCAGTCTTCTGAGGGGGGGCACTGAAGCTTTCTTT
TRBD2,TRBJ2-3,-,TRBV28,CASSYGSGSSTDTQYF,TGTGCCAGCAGTTATGGTAGCGGGTCTAGCACAGATACGCAGTATTTT
-,TRBJ1-2,-,TRBV19,CASSISTGLSNYGYTF,TGTGCCAGTAGTATATCGACAGGTTTGAGTAACTATGGCTACACCTTC
-,TRBJ2-7,-,TRBV19,CASTYSSRSYEQYF,TGTGCCAGTACCTACTCGTCCCGCTCCTACGAGCAGTACTTC
TRBD2,TRBJ2-7,-,TRBV12-3/TRBV12-4,CASRLAGYHEQYF,TGTGCCTCCAGACTAGCGGGATATCACGAGCAGTACTTC